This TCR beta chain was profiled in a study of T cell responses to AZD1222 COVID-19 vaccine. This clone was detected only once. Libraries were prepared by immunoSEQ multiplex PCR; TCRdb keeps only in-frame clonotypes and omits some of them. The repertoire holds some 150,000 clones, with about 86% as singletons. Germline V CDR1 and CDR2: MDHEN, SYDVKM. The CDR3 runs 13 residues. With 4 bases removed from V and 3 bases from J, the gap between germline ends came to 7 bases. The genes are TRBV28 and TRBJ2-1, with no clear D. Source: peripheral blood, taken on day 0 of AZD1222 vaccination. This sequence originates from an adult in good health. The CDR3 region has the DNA TGTGCCAGCAGTTCCGGGCACTACAATGAGCAGTTCTTC. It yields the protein CASSSGHYNEQFF.